This T cell receptor (beta chain) was retrieved from a study of shared clonotypes between healthy human individuals (dated by TCRdb to the early 2020s). Context from the whole study: The cohort included three men and a couple of women between 18 and 49 years of age. Leukapheresis yielded between about 0.94 and 9 billion PBMCs per donor. To increase sequencing depth and limit assay-specific biases, different laboratories used diverse techniques to prepare libraries and sequence TCR repertoires. For each donor, CD4 naive and CD4 memory were each given three plates, CD8 naive was given two plates, and CD8 memory was given one plate. The study deeply sequenced blood TCR repertoires of about 5 healthy adults to estimate repertoire size and the extent of clonotype sharing between individuals. General study outcomes and caveats: Incomplete sequencing was indicated by rarefaction of sorted-subset datasets, despite the large sequencing depth. Pairwise subsampling indicated that sequencing depth was expected to affect the degree of clonotype sharing among donors. Clonotypes shared by all four sorted-subset donors showed higher generation probabilities than non-shared clonotypes. Approximately 5% of naive CD4, around 4% of naive CD8, about 2.4% of memory CD4, and 0.4% of memory CD8 clonotypes were shared across several donors. Only blood was sampled, and tissue TCR repertoires likely differ from those in blood. Because the study included only a small number of donors, the genetic and exposure-history diversity represented was limited. Estimated clonotype richness was generally larger for naive than for memory subsets.

CDR1 and CDR2, per the germline V gene, are SQVTM and ANQGSEA. V sheds 5 bases and J sheds 5 bases, leaving 9 bases between their ends. Inclusive of the bounding cysteine and phenylalanine, the CDR3 is 12 residues long. Left in the record is the CDR3 DNA by itself, 36 bases read in frame from the first base. Using the deep immunoSEQ assay, multiplex PCR amplified TCR CDR3 regions from genomic DNA. Extracted genomic DNA from each cell subset was spread evenly across all wells of several immunoSEQ 96-well plates, with each plate serving as a replicate. For sorted subsets, around 0.2 ug of genomic DNA, equivalent to 30,000 or so T cell genomes, went into each replicate PCR. The purified libraries were quantified using a Qubit 3.0 fluorometer, sized with a Bioanalyzer 2100, and then quantified again using the KAPA Library Quantification kit. Every immunoSEQ 96-well plate was sequenced on a dedicated single-read 150-cycle Illumina NextSeq 550 flow cell. Per the source publication's procedure: Because the immunoSEQ output held only junctional sequences and lacked quality scores, the filtering could not match the filtering applied to full-length reads. Sequences were annotated with PyIR, a Python wrapper for IgBLAST v1.9, using IMGT germline references to assign V/J genes and CDR3. Reads were filtered out if the reads had weak V/J assignments (E-value above 1e-6), no CDR3, stop codons, out-of-frame junctions, or ambiguous translated residues. V3J clonotypes were defined by identical inferred V gene, J gene, and CDR3 amino acid sequence. The percentage overlap between two repertoires was calculated by dividing the number of shared unique clonotypes by the size of the smaller repertoire. RTK rarefaction, the Chao1 estimator, and Recon v2.1 estimates of unobserved clonotypes were used to assess repertoire richness. Generation probabilities for all TCRbeta clonotypes obtained by the gDNA method from four donors were computed using OLGA. This is the immuneACCESS table as TCRdb keeps it, with only in-frame sequences that have V and J called. A part of the clones is gone; compared with another copy, unresolved V genes explain less than half, and the rest is unexplained. D and trimming were read from the DNA, whereas the V and J calls and clone size are those reported in that table. The sample has about 2.3 million clones on record, 90% to 95% of them singletons. Jointly, the top ten make up 0.39% of the sample.

Donors were healthy HIV-negative adults with no recently reported acute infections or vaccinations. Every donor was a Caucasian adult residing in Nashville, Tennessee, USA. CD4+ T cells were enriched by magnetic negative selection; naive cells were then positively selected on CD45RA, and the negative fraction formed the memory subset. After blood collection by leukapheresis, PBMCs were isolated using Ficoll-Histopaque density gradient centrifugation and then cryopreserved in the vapor phase of liquid nitrogen. Analytical flow cytometry was used to check the purity and quantity of each magnetically sorted T cell population. Genomic DNA was isolated from every sorted fraction and measured by UV absorbance on a Nanodrop 2000c. This clone was picked up a small number of times. The antigen it recognizes is unknown. Base-call qualities are not available, and no considerably larger clone is one nucleotide away.

Sequenced sample: naive CD4+ T cells from PBMCs. Taken with the paper, the label for cell subset or site translates to: CD45RA+ positively selected. This receptor was identified in a man aged 18 to 29 in good health. Some clones in this sample may be carry-over from other donors' samples. The V gene is TRBV29-1 and the J gene is TRBJ1-4; TRBD1 could be the D gene, as 5 bases match. The nucleotide sequence is TGCAGCGTTCCGGGGCAGAATGAAAAACTGTTTTTT. Its protein is CSVPGQNEKLFF.